The 23 T cell receptor beta chains below come from one sample, sequenced in a study of blood T cell repertoires in COVID-19. Sequencing was performed with immunoSEQ multiplex PCR; in TCRdb, only in-frame clones are kept and a portion is missing. The data hold 400,000 or so clones, with more than 85% observed a single time. Sequencing was done on a sample of peripheral blood. Receptor source: a human donor in a cohort sampled during active COVID-19.

The chain carries TRBV3-1 (or the pseudogene TRBV3-2) and TRBJ1-3; D is uncertain. The length of the CDR3 is 16 residues. V was clipped by 2 bases and J by 0 bases, with 11 bases between them. The germline CDR1 and CDR2 sequences are LGHDT and YNNKEL (reference sequence). This CDR3 reads CASSQYGEGSGNTIYF. CDR3 nucleotides: TGTGCCAGCAGCCAATACGGGGAGGGCTCTGGAAACACCATATATTTT.

The rearrangement links TRBV19 to TRBJ2-2, with 10 bases lining up with TRBD1. V gave up 7 bases and J gave up 7 bases; unmatched junction bases: 3. In germline, CDR1 is LNHDA, CDR2 SQIVND (reference sequence). This CDR3 contains 13 residues. In DNA, the CDR3 is TGTGCCAGTACGACAGGGGGCGGCGGGGAGCTGTTTTTT. Its protein is CASTTGGGGELFF. Looking up the rest from reference TRBV19 and TRBJ2-2 gives the full variable domain: DGGITQSPKYLFRKEGQNVTLSCEQNLNHDAMYWYRQDPGQGLRLIYYSQIVNDFQKGDIAEGYSVSREKKESFPLTVTSAQKNPTAFYLCASTTGGGGELFFGEGSRLTVL.

V and J are TRBV11-2 and TRBJ1-6; TRBD1 aligns across 8 bases. This CDR3 spans 18 amino acids. The trim removed 2 bases at V and 8 bases at J, leaving 14 bases unmatched. Germline CDR1 is SGHAT and CDR2 is FQNNGV. The DNA of the CDR3 is TGTGCCAGCAGCTTACGTTCCATGGAGACAGGGGACGATTCACCCCTCCACTTT. It codes for CASSLRSMETGDDSPLHF.

The CDR3 sequence: CASSLGLAGGQYF. The CDR3, as DNA: TGTGCCAGCAGTTTGGGACTAGCGGGGGGGCAGTACTTC. This chain joins TRBV12-3 or TRBV12-4 and TRBJ2-5, with 16 bases fitting TRBD2. The CDR3 length is 13 residues. Losses at the gene ends were 3 bases for V and 11 bases for J; bases not matched to a gene: 0.

In its sample, this clone was seen once. The chain carries TRBV10-3 and TRBJ2-2; 8 nucleotides match TRBD2. The CDR3 loop spans 15 amino acids. V shed 4 bases and J 3 bases; nucleotides not matched to a gene: 4. Germline V gene data show CDR1 as ENHRY and CDR2 as SYGVKD. DNA of the CDR3: TGTGCCATCAGTGTCAGCGGGAGAGACACCGGGGAGCTGTTTTTT. This encodes CAISVSGRDTGELFF.

The chain couples TRBV18 to TRBJ2-1, with D perhaps TRBD2 (5 bases). The germline V and J ends were trimmed by 2 bases and 7 bases, with 21 bases remaining between them. This CDR3 contains 17 residues. CDR1 and CDR2 from the germline V gene are KGHSH and LQKENI. This CDR3 reads CASSPGLRGPKVNEQFF. CDR3 nucleotide sequence: TGTGCCAGCTCACCAGGCCTTAGAGGGCCGAAAGTGAATGAGCAGTTCTTC.

The CDR3 is CASSLVQGLETQYF. CDR3 DNA: TGTGCCAGCAGCTTAGTCCAGGGGTTGGAGACCCAGTACTTC. This chain links TRBV7-9 with TRBJ2-5; possibly TRBD1 for D (6 bases). The CDR3 runs to 14 residues. The ends were cut back, 1 base at V and 5 bases at J, with 11 bases in the middle. Germline lookup yields CDR1 SEHNR and CDR2 FQNEAQ (reference sequence).

The chain uses TRBV19 and TRBJ2-2, with D possibly TRBD2 on 6 matching bases. V lost 2 bases, J lost 6 bases, and 10 bases lay in between. CDR3 length: 14 amino acids. Germline CDR1 is LNHDA and CDR2 is SQIVND (reference sequence). CDR3 amino acids: CASSIRGGAGELFF. The CDR3 DNA sequence: TGTGCCAGTAGTATACGGGGCGGGGCCGGGGAGCTGTTTTTT.

The chain couples TRBV7-2 to TRBJ2-7; D is perhaps TRBD2 (6 bases). Germline V CDR1 and CDR2: SGHTA, FQGNSA. V was trimmed by 5 bases and J by 1 base, leaving 18 bases between them. This CDR3 region has 16 residues. The CDR3 reads CASSPYSVGGSYEQYF. The DNA of the CDR3 is TGTGCCAGCAGCCCTTACTCTGTTGGGGGGTCCTACGAGCAGTACTTC.

A single count supports this clone. The chain joins TRBV5-1 to TRBJ1-2, with 10 bases that match TRBD1. The CDR3 contains 15 residues. Germline trimming cut 4 bases from V and 4 bases from J; bases unmatched to any gene: 7. The germline V gene encodes CDR1 SGHRS and CDR2 YFSETQ. The CDR3 is CASSTDRGEGYGYTF. CDR3 coding DNA: TGCGCCAGCAGCACGGACAGGGGGGAAGGCTATGGCTACACCTTC.

This clone was observed a handful of times. The chain combines TRBV6-2 or TRBV6-3 with TRBJ2-3; 7 nucleotides line up with TRBD2. J lost 3 bases, V lost 1 base, and 4 bases had no gene match. The CDR3 loop spans 15 amino acids. Germline V gene data show CDR1 as MNHEY and CDR2 as SVGEGT. The CDR3 nucleotides read TGTGCCAGCAGTTACTACGCGGGGGAAACAGATACGCAGTATTTT. Amino acids: CASSYYAGETDTQYF.

This rearrangement joins TRBV7-6 to TRBJ2-1, with 7 bases aligning to TRBD1. The V gene end was trimmed by 1 base and the J gene end by 7 bases; junction bases not matched to a gene: 7. In germline, CDR1 is SGHVS, CDR2 FNYEAQ. CDR3 length: 15 amino acids. In nucleotides, the CDR3 is TGTGCCAGCAGCTTAGAGACCGGGACAGTAAATGAGCAGTTCTTC. Translation gives CASSLETGTVNEQFF.

The genes are TRBV18 and TRBJ1-2, with D uncertain. Trimming pared 4 bases from V and 2 bases from J, leaving 8 bases between. This CDR3 has 13 residues. Germline lookup yields CDR1 KGHSH and CDR2 LQKENI. CDR3 region: CASSRSANYGYTF. CDR3 DNA: TGTGCCAGCTCACGATCCGCGAACTATGGCTACACCTTC.

The chain uses TRBV2 and TRBJ2-7; possibly TRBD1 for D (5 bases). Germline values: CDR1 SNHLY, CDR2 FYNNEI. The CDR3 spans 14 residues. Trimming removed 4 bases from V and 4 bases from J, with 14 bases in between. The CDR3 coding sequence is TGTGCCAGCAGTGTAGGCAGGGCGACATACGAGCAGTACTTC. It is translated as CASSVGRATYEQYF. The variable domain in full, with the rest retrieved from reference TRBV2 and TRBJ2-7, is EPEVTQTPSHQVTQMGQEVILRCVPISNHLYFYWYRQILGQKVEFLVSFYNNEISEKSEIFDDQFSVERPDGSNFTLKIRSTKLEDSAMYFCASSVGRATYEQYFGPGTRLTVT.

The chain carries TRBV19 and TRBJ2-7; D is uncertain. The V gene's germline CDR1 is LNHDA and CDR2 SQIVND (reference sequence). Between the trimmed V and J ends, which lost 2 bases and 1 base, there was a span of 9 bases. The CDR3 is made up of 14 amino acids. The CDR3 spells CASSINRESYEQYF. The CDR3 coding sequence is TGTGCCAGTAGTATAAACAGAGAATCCTACGAGCAGTACTTC.

The chain is built from TRBV5-1 and TRBJ2-3; 8 bases are a match to TRBD2. J gave up 4 bases and V 3 bases, and 10 bases lay outside the gene matches. Per the germline V gene, CDR1 is SGHRS and CDR2 is YFSETQ. The CDR3 covers 16 residues. The DNA for the CDR3 is TGCGCCAGCAGCTCGTTGCCTAGCGGGTTATCAGATACGCAGTATTTT. It specifies CASSSLPSGLSDTQYF.

The chain uses TRBV18 and TRBJ1-6; 9 bases fit TRBD1. The length of the CDR3 is 14 residues. With V trimmed by 5 bases and J by 8 bases, 4 bases remained unmatched. Germline V gene data show CDR1 as KGHSH and CDR2 as LQKENI. CDR3 region: CASSRDRADSPLHF. The CDR3 nucleotides are TGTGCCAGCTCAAGGGACAGGGCGGATTCACCCCTCCACTTT.

In this sample, this clone turned up a few times. The genes are TRBV5-1 and TRBJ1-4; D is undetermined. Trimming took off 6 bases at V and 2 bases at J, with 17 bases between the two ends. The CDR3 consists of 16 residues. Germline V gives CDR1 SGHRS, CDR2 YFSETQ. CDR3 loop: CASTEGGGATNEKLFF. CDR3 DNA sequence: TGCGCCAGCACCGAAGGCGGAGGAGCTACTAATGAAAAACTGTTTTTT. Full variable domain (missing parts from reference TRBV5-1 and TRBJ1-4): KAGVTQTPRYLIKTRGQQVTLSCSPISGHRSVSWYQQTPGQGLQFLFEYFSETQRNKGNFPGRFSGRQFSNSRSEMNVSTLELGDSALYLCASTEGGGATNEKLFFGSGTQLSVL.

This clone showed up many times. This chain links TRBV3-1 (or the pseudogene TRBV3-2) with TRBJ1-2; D unresolved. Germline V lookup: CDR1 LGHDT, CDR2 YNNKEL (reference sequence). The CDR3 loop spans 13 amino acids. The ends were cut back, 3 bases at V and 8 bases at J, with 13 bases in the middle. CDR3 protein: CASSHGSSGGYTF. Here the CDR3 DNA reads TGTGCCAGCAGCCATGGAAGTAGCGGGGGCTACACCTTC.

The V call is TRBV6-5, the J call TRBJ1-2; D is possibly TRBD1 (5 bases). From germline, CDR1 is MNHEY and CDR2 SVGAGI. This CDR3 has 13 residues. Trimming stripped 2 bases from V and 2 bases from J, with 6 bases between. The CDR3 spells CASSYDRNYGYTF. The CDR3 bases are TGTGCCAGCAGTTACGACAGAAACTATGGCTACACCTTC.

This clone came up a few times. The V gene is TRBV6-4, the J gene TRBJ2-3, with 7 bases lining up with TRBD2. The CDR3 sequence is 15 residues long. V dropped 5 bases and J dropped 0; count of bases not matched to a gene: 5. From germline, CDR1 is MRHNA and CDR2 SNTAGT. The chain's CDR3 is CASSISGGSTDTQYF. CDR3 sequence (DNA): TGTGCCAGCAGTATTTCGGGAGGTAGCACAGATACGCAGTATTTT.

This clone showed up just a few times. V is TRBV3-1 (or the pseudogene TRBV3-2) and J is TRBJ2-1, with D perhaps matching TRBD2 (6 bases). This CDR3 spans 12 amino acids. V was pared by 1 base and J by 10 bases, with 8 bases between. CDR1 and CDR2 from the germline V gene are LGHDT and YNNKEL (reference sequence). CDR3 in DNA: TGTGCCAGCAGCCAAGCCGCGGGGGAGCAGTTCTTC. It encodes CASSQAAGEQFF.

The J gene is TRBJ2-7, the V gene TRBV20-1; a weak D match, TRBD2 (6 bases). The CDR3 totals 12 residues. Trimming left V 3 bases short and J 4 bases short, with 10 bases between. Looked up from germline, CDR1 is DFQATT and CDR2 is SNEGSKA (reference sequence). CDR3 amino acids: CSASSRGYEQYF. DNA for the CDR3: TGCAGTGCTAGTTCCCGGGGGTACGAGCAGTACTTC.